Each of the 18 T cell receptor beta chains below was sequenced from the same sample in a study of blood T cells in healthy people across ages. PCR was performed a second time for roughly 7 to 11 cycles using a sample-barcoded 5' primer and a J-beta primer mix. One entry per CDR3 protein results from TCRdb running MiXCR on the 5' RACE reads. The table lists roughly 1,500,000 distinct CDR3 sequences, around 35% of them singletons. Sequencing used blood. The receptors originated from a woman in her 30s in good health.

This clonotype came up a few times. J is TRBJ2-7 and V is TRBV28, with 11 positions matching TRBD2. J was trimmed by 5 bases and V by 5 bases; bases with no gene match: 11. This CDR3 is 16 amino acids long. Germline values: CDR1 MDHEN, CDR2 SYDVKM. The CDR3 sequence: CASSPLAGGGRHEQYF. For the CDR3, the DNA is TGTGCCAGCAGTCCCCTAGCGGGAGGTGGGCGGCACGAGCAGTACTTC.

This clonotype was found a few times. This rearrangement joins TRBV6-5 to TRBJ2-7; 7 positions match TRBD2. Trimming cost V 0 bases and J 3 bases; bases outside gene matches: 8. This CDR3 is 16 amino acids long. Germline-derived CDR1 and CDR2 are MNHEY and SVGAGI. The DNA for the CDR3 is TGTGCCAGCAGTTACTCCGAGGGGAGGGTAAACTACGAGCAGTACTTC. Translating gives CASSYSEGRVNYEQYF.

This clonotype was picked up a small number of times. The chain has TRBV5-4 and TRBJ2-1, with 7 bases that match TRBD2. CDR3 size: 16 residues. Germline V gives CDR1 SGHNT, CDR2 YYREEE (reference sequence). The V segment lost 4 bases and the J segment 4 bases; nucleotides outside the gene matches: 11. The CDR3 region has the DNA TGTGCCAGCAGCCCGGCTATGGCTAGCGGTTACAATGAGCAGTTCTTC. Its translation: CASSPAMASGYNEQFF.

This clonotype was observed a single time. A junction boundary mismatches the germline segment, possibly from a read error. The gene calls are TRBV5-5 and TRBJ2-5, with TRBD1 as a possible D gene (6 bases). Per the germline V gene, CDR1 is SGHKS and CDR2 is YYEKEE (reference sequence). The CDR3 loop spans 14 amino acids. The CDR3 is CASRFGQYQETQYF. The CDR3 DNA sequence: TGCGCCAGCAGATTCGGACAGTACCAAGAGACCCAGTACTTC.

This clonotype was seen a handful of times. V and J are TRBV15 and TRBJ2-1, with D tentatively TRBD1 (5 bases). Germline assignment: CDR1 LNHNV and CDR2 YYDKDF (reference sequence). The CDR3 is 14 amino acids. The V end lost 3 bases, the J end lost 2 bases, and 8 bases lay between the germline ends. This CDR3 is CATSRTATYNEQFF. The CDR3 nucleotides read TGTGCCACCAGCAGGACAGCAACCTACAATGAGCAGTTCTTC.

Remarks on this clonotype: Its ends do not fully match the called genes, so a read error is possible. The chain links TRBV6-1 to TRBJ2-2; 12 nucleotides line up with TRBD2. CDR1 is MNHNS, CDR2 SASEGT, per germline. This CDR3 has 17 amino acids. Here the CDR3 DNA reads TGTGCCAGCAGCGAAGACGGACTAGCGGGATTGACCGGGGAGCTGTTTTTT. Its translation: CASSEDGLAGLTGELFF.

DNA of the CDR3: TGTGCCTGGTCGACAGGGCTTAGCACAGATACGCAGTATTTT. Its translation: CAWSTGLSTDTQYF. The genes are TRBV30 and TRBJ2-3, with TRBD1 matching over 7 bases. Unmatched junction bases numbered 5, after V lost 5 bases and J lost 0 bases. The CDR3 has 14 residues. CDR1 and CDR2 (germline): GTSNPN, SVGIG (reference sequence).

The V and J genes are TRBV20-1 and TRBJ2-1; no reliable D call. Germline V CDR1 and CDR2: DFQATT, SNEGSKA (reference sequence). There are 15 residues in the CDR3. Trimming pared 2 bases from V and 2 bases from J, leaving 13 bases between. For the CDR3, the DNA is TGCAGTGCTAGAAAACAGTCCCACCCCTACAATGAGCAGTTCTTC. It codes for CSARKQSHPYNEQFF.

This clonotype was recorded a few times. The genes are TRBV5-1 and TRBJ2-3, with unresolved D. V lost 3 bases to trimming and J lost 4 bases, with 12 bases between them. Germline CDR1 and CDR2: SGHRS and YFSETQ. The CDR3 is made up of 14 amino acids. This chain's CDR3 is CASSSSQRADTQYF. CDR3 sequence (DNA): TGCGCCAGCAGCTCCAGCCAGCGAGCAGATACGCAGTATTTT.

This clonotype was counted many times. V usage is TRBV6-2 or TRBV6-3 and J usage is TRBJ2-3; D remains unclear. Germline CDR1 reads MNHEY; CDR2 reads SVGEGT. This CDR3 contains 12 residues. V was pared by 0 bases and J by 7 bases, with 5 bases between. The CDR3 DNA is TGTGCCAGCAGTTACTCAGGTTATACGCAGTATTTT. Translating it yields CASSYSGYTQYF.

This chain connects TRBV2 to TRBJ2-3, with 8 bases aligning to TRBD2. V was pared by 2 bases and J by 6 bases, with 7 bases of the junction left unmatched. Germline lookup yields CDR1 SNHLY and CDR2 FYNNEI. The CDR3 consists of 15 residues. This CDR3 reads CASSERAGGADTQYF. The CDR3 bases are TGTGCCAGCAGTGAACGGGCGGGAGGAGCCGATACGCAGTATTTT.

About this clonotype itself: Being one base from a much bigger clone, this may be a read error. This likely comes from a read error, as the CDR3 has no conserved phenylalanine or tryptophan at its end. The J gene is TRBJ2-3, the V gene TRBV15; 10 bases map to TRBD2. CDR1 is LNHNV, CDR2 YYDKDF, per germline (reference sequence). The CDR3 runs 14 residues. V lost 8 bases to trimming and J lost 5 bases; unmatched junction nucleotides: 7. CDR3 residues: CATRAGGPRDTQYC. The CDR3 coding sequence is TGTGCCACCCGAGCGGGAGGGCCTAGAGATACGCAGTATTGT.

This clonotype was seen only once. The germline gene is not matched at one end of the junction; a read error may be the cause. The chain is built from TRBV7-3 and TRBJ2-4; D ambiguous. Germline V gives CDR1 SGHTA, CDR2 FQGTGA. The CDR3 has 16 residues. The CDR3 sequence: CASSLTADVAKNTQYF. The CDR3, as DNA: TGTGCCAGCAGCTTAACCGCAGACGTCGCCAAAAACACTCAGTACTTC.

This clonotype was seen a few times. V usage is TRBV6-1 and J usage is TRBJ1-1, with D maybe TRBD1 (5 bases). Germline V gene lookup returns CDR1 MNHNS and CDR2 SASEGT. CDR3 length: 13 amino acids. V shed 7 bases and J shed 12 bases, with 21 bases lying between them. CDR3 nucleotide sequence: TGTGCCAGCACCCAATTCCGACAGACGGAGACTTTCTTT. Its translation: CASTQFRQTETFF.

This chain connects TRBV10-3 to TRBJ2-5; D is possibly TRBD1 (7 bases). V dropped 11 bases and J dropped 11 bases, with 33 bases sitting between them. CDR3 length: 16 amino acids. Germline CDR1 and CDR2: ENHRY and SYGVKD. The CDR3 reads CAAQGGGPQGPYKQYF. CDR3 bases: TGTGCCGCCCAGGGGGGCGGCCCTCAGGGTCCCTACAAGCAGTACTTC.

A few counts support this clonotype. This rearrangement joins TRBV6-6 to TRBJ1-2, with TRBD1 matching over 7 bases. Looked up from germline, CDR1 is MNHNY and CDR2 is SVGAGI (reference sequence). After removal of 7 bases from V and 4 bases from J, the junction contained 9 bases not matched to a gene. This CDR3 comprises 14 residues. In DNA, the CDR3 is TGTGCCAGCACCCACAGGGGACAGCTCTATGGCTACACCTTC. It encodes CASTHRGQLYGYTF.

V gene TRBV20-1 combines with J gene TRBJ1-4; no clear D gene. There are 14 residues in the CDR3. Trimming pared 1 base from V and 7 bases from J, leaving 13 bases between. Per the germline V gene, CDR1 is DFQATT and CDR2 is SNEGSKA (reference sequence). CDR3 in amino acids: CSARATLVVEKLFF. Written as DNA, the CDR3 is TGCAGTGCTAGAGCCACGTTGGTGGTTGAAAAACTGTTTTTT.

This clonotype occurred many times. The chain couples TRBV27 to TRBJ1-2; no reliable D call. CDR3 size: 11 residues. V was cut by 0 bases and J by 7 bases, with 3 bases left in between. The germline CDR1 and CDR2 sequences are MNHEY and SMNVEV (reference sequence). In DNA, the CDR3 is TGTGCCAGCAGTTTATCCGCTGGCTACACCTTC. Amino acid sequence: CASSLSAGYTF.